A selection of T cell receptor beta chains follows, all from one sample in a study of shared clonotypes between healthy human individuals. The assay was immunoSEQ multiplex PCR, and TCRdb's table has in-frame clones only and misses some. Seen here are a few hundred thousand clones, roughly 87% observed once, and the top ten hold roughly 16%. Sequencing was performed on memory CD8+ T cells sorted from blood. These receptors were obtained from a man aged 18 to 29 in good health. Each CDR3 is given with its conserved first and last residue.

cdr3_aa | j_call | v_call
CASSPGTDPSGANVLTF | TRBJ2-6 | TRBV5-6
CSVQTGEDYGYTF | TRBJ1-2 | TRBV29-1
CASRAGTGGGYEQYF | TRBJ2-7 | TRBV2
CASSFFTVGIVEKLFF | TRBJ1-4 | TRBV28
CASSPRDNPTQYF | TRBJ2-3 | TRBV11-3
CASSQERGGRNTEAFF | TRBJ1-1 | TRBV4-2
CASSLSSLRGLKQPQHF | TRBJ1-5 | TRBV27
CASSVSGGNTGELFF | TRBJ2-2 | TRBV9
CAWGTGVSDGAYEQYF | TRBJ2-7 | TRBV30
CASSEVWQGSYGYTF | TRBJ1-2 | TRBV6-1
CASSEWDRYEQYF | TRBJ2-7 | TRBV6-1
CASSWTQRGSGEQYF | TRBJ2-7 | TRBV6-5
CASSLFRDYEAFF | TRBJ1-1 | TRBV27
CATRQGWLAGGPVLDEQYF | TRBJ2-7 | TRBV7-8
CASREDRGMTDTQYF | TRBJ2-3 | TRBV4-2
CASSPQWDRSLSSYNSPLHF | TRBJ1-6 | TRBV21-1
CASSAQPYEQYF | TRBJ2-7 | TRBV7-3
CASSLGPGTGTSEQYF | TRBJ2-7 | TRBV7-6
CASSTGQYHGYTF | TRBJ1-2 | TRBV7-9
CASSQDTVAYEQYF | TRBJ2-7 | TRBV4-1